The rows below give T cell receptor beta chains drawn from one sample of a study of T cells in Graves' hyperthyroidism and ophthalmopathy. TCRdb reprocessed the multiplex PCR reads with MiXCR, giving one entry per CDR3 protein. The sample records roughly 250,000 distinct CDR3 sequences, approximately 14% being singletons. What was sequenced was blood. Every receptor here comes from a woman between 40 and 50 years old with Graves' hyperthyroidism that later progressed to Graves' ophthalmopathy. Each CDR3 is given with its conserved first and last residue. D genes are given only for firm matches. Size tells how often a clone was seen (once, few, many) or the class of an expanded clone, and some rows leave it out.

D gene,J gene,clone size,V gene,CDR3 DNA,CDR3 protein
TRBD1,TRBJ1-6,NA,TRBV4-2,TGTGCCAGCAGCCAGGACTTCCGTCGTGGACAGGGCAGTTCACCCCTCCACTTT,CASSQDFRRGQGSSPLHF
NA,TRBJ1-4,NA,TRBV18,TGTGCCAGCTCACCGCTCGGGGGGGAGACTAATGAAAAACTGTTTTTT,CASSPLGGETNEKLFF
TRBD2,TRBJ2-3,NA,TRBV11-2,TGTGCCAGCAGCTTAGATAGCGGGAGCGTCACAGATACGCAGTATTTT,CASSLDSGSVTDTQYF
NA,TRBJ2-2,NA,TRBV20-1,TGCAGTGCTTCTAGCGAGCTCTCGAACACCGGGGAGCTGTTTTTT,CSASSELSNTGELFF
TRBD1,TRBJ2-1,few,TRBV7-6,TGTGCCAGCGGCTTAACGCCCACCGGGACAGGGAGCGATGAGCAGTTCTTC,CASGLTPTGTGSDEQFF
TRBD2,TRBJ2-2,many,TRBV6-2/TRBV6-3,TGTGCCAGCAGTTACCTACTAGCGAATCCGGGGGAGCTGTTTTTT,CASSYLLANPGELFF
TRBD2,TRBJ2-3,many,TRBV20-1,TGCAGTGCTAGAATTATAGCGGGAGTTAGCACAGATACGCAGTATTTT,CSARIIAGVSTDTQYF
NA,TRBJ1-1,many,TRBV2,TGTGCCCCAGCGTCTGAAGCTTTCTTT,CAPASEAFF
NA,TRBJ2-1,NA,TRBV10-3,TGTGCCATCAGTAGGAGCTCCTACAATGAGCAGTTCTTC,CAISRSSYNEQFF
TRBD1,TRBJ2-2,NA,TRBV10-2,TGCGCCAGCAGTGACCCCGGACAGGGAAGGACCGGGGAGCTGTTTTTT,CASSDPGQGRTGELFF
NA,TRBJ2-5,many,TRBV20-1,TGCAGTGCGCGTCTATCGGACCGGGAGACCCAGTACTTC,CSARLSDRETQYF
NA,TRBJ1-4,many,TRBV27,TGTGCCAGCAGTCCCACTTGGGGGCGGCTAAGTGAAAAACTGTTTTTT,CASSPTWGRLSEKLFF
NA,TRBJ2-5,many,TRBV28,TGTGCCAGCAGTCCCAGGGGAGGGGAGACCCAGTACTTC,CASSPRGGETQYF
NA,TRBJ2-5,many,TRBV12-3/TRBV12-4,TGTGCCAGCAGTTTACGGGGGCAAGAGACCCAGTACTTC,CASSLRGQETQYF
TRBD2,TRBJ2-1,many,TRBV3-1,TGTGCCAGCAGCCAAGAGGGAAGCGGGACGCCTTACAATGAGCAGTTCTTC,CASSQEGSGTPYNEQFF
TRBD2,TRBJ2-1,many,TRBV15,TGTGCCACCAGGACACGACTAGCGGACTACAATGAGCAGTTCTTC,CATRTRLADYNEQFF
TRBD2,TRBJ2-3,few,TRBV7-9,TGTGCCAGCAGCTACGGGACTAGCGGCACAGATACGCAGTATTTT,CASSYGTSGTDTQYF
TRBD2,TRBJ2-7,few,TRBV18,TGTGCCAGCTCACCACCGTATGGTGCGGGAGTGGGGGAGCAGTACTTC,CASSPPYGAGVGEQYF
NA,TRBJ2-3,NA,TRBV7-9,TGTGCCAGCAGCCCCAGGTGGGCAGATACGCAGTATTTT,CASSPRWADTQYF
NA,TRBJ1-2,many,TRBV10-3,TGTGCCATCAGAGACAGGAATGGCTACACCTTC,CAIRDRNGYTF
TRBD1,TRBJ1-5,once,TRBV27,TGTGCCAGCGGAACAGGGGGCGCGAATCAGCCCCAGCATTTT,CASGTGGANQPQHF
NA,TRBJ1-1,many,TRBV13,TGTGCCAGCAGCCTCCCCAGGTTTGCGATGAACACTGAAGCTTTCTTT,CASSLPRFAMNTEAFF
NA,TRBJ1-1,many,TRBV18,TGTGCCAGCTCACCACCCTACCCGGTGAACACTGAAGCTTTCTTT,CASSPPYPVNTEAFF
NA,TRBJ1-5,many,TRBV28,TGTGCCAGCAGTTTGGGATTGGGCAATCAGCCCCAGCATTTT,CASSLGLGNQPQHF
NA,TRBJ2-1,NA,TRBV5-4,TGTGCCAGCGGTTATACGGGATCCTACAATGAGCAGTTCTTC,CASGYTGSYNEQFF
NA,TRBJ2-4,NA,TRBV12-3/TRBV12-4,TGTGCCAGCAGTTTAGGTAGGGGCCCCAAAAACATTCAGTACTTC,CASSLGRGPKNIQYF
TRBD1,TRBJ1-2,many,TRBV13,TGTGCCAGCAGCTTCCGGACAGGGAACTATGGCTACACCTTC,CASSFRTGNYGYTF
TRBD1,TRBJ1-1,many,TRBV28,TGTGCCAGCAGTTGGGGGACAGGGGGCGATTACACTGAAGCTTTCTTT,CASSWGTGGDYTEAFF
TRBD1,TRBJ1-4,NA,TRBV12-3/TRBV12-4,TGTGCCAGCAGGTCCGGGACAGGGAATGAAAAACTGTTTTTT,CASRSGTGNEKLFF
NA,TRBJ1-2,many,TRBV5-5,TGTGCCAGCAGCCCGGATGTGGCAGGGCACTATGGCTACACCTTC,CASSPDVAGHYGYTF
NA,TRBJ2-3,many,TRBV24-1,TGTGCCACCAGTAAAGGGGGAGTGTCAGATACGCAGTATTTT,CATSKGGVSDTQYF
TRBD2,TRBJ2-2,many,TRBV2,TGTGCCAGCAGAAGGTCCGGGACTAGCAACGGGGAGCTGTTTTTT,CASRRSGTSNGELFF
NA,TRBJ2-3,many,TRBV20-1,TGCAGTGCTAGAGATGAAGCGGGGCGGGCAGGGGGGTTCACAGATACGCAGTATTTT,CSARDEAGRAGGFTDTQYF
TRBD2,TRBJ2-7,many,TRBV11-2,TGTGCCAGCAGCTTCCCGGGACTAGCGGGAGGAATCTACGAGCAGTACTTC,CASSFPGLAGGIYEQYF
TRBD2,TRBJ2-3,many,TRBV11-1,TGTGCCAGCAGCTTAGGTCCGGCTAGCGGGCCTAGCACAGATACGCAGTATTTT,CASSLGPASGPSTDTQYF
NA,TRBJ2-7,many,TRBV28,TGTGCCAGCAGTTTGTACAGGGACTCTTACGAGCAGTACTTC,CASSLYRDSYEQYF
NA,TRBJ2-1,few,TRBV19,TGTGCCAGTAGTATTGGTAAGAGCGTCTACAATGAGCAGTTCTTC,CASSIGKSVYNEQFF
NA,TRBJ1-3,NA,TRBV6-1,TGTGCCAGCAGTGGCGAATTGGCTCACTCTGGAAACACCATATATTTT,CASSGELAHSGNTIYF
TRBD1,TRBJ2-2,NA,TRBV12-3/TRBV12-4,TGTGCCAGCAGTACGTACCTTTTTCTCACACAGGGGACGAACACCGGGGAGCTGTTTTTT,CASSTYLFLTQGTNTGELFF
NA,TRBJ2-3,many,TRBV28,TGTGCCAGCAACTCTCCGGGGACAGATACGCAGTATTTT,CASNSPGTDTQYF
NA,TRBJ2-7,many,TRBV9,TGTGCCAGCAGCGCTCCCGAGAGCTCCTACGAGCAGTACTTC,CASSAPESSYEQYF
NA,TRBJ2-2,few,TRBV6-1,TGTGCCAGCAAATCCGGTGAGAACACCGGGGAGCTGTTTTTT,CASKSGENTGELFF
NA,TRBJ2-3,NA,TRBV24-1,TGTGCCACCAGTGATTGGGGCAGCTCTAGCACAGATACGCAGTATTTT,CATSDWGSSSTDTQYF
TRBD2,TRBJ2-3,many,TRBV6-1,TGTGCCAGCCAGAGGCGGGAGTGGAGGGCAGATACGCAGTATTTT,CASQRREWRADTQYF
NA,TRBJ1-5,few,TRBV7-8,TGTGCCAGCAGCTTGTGGTTTGCGCCCCAGCATTTT,CASSLWFAPQHF
NA,TRBJ1-5,NA,TRBV5-5,TGTGCCAGCAGCTTAACGACATACTCTAATCAGCCCCAGCATTTT,CASSLTTYSNQPQHF
NA,TRBJ1-1,many,TRBV15,TGTGCCACCAGCAGAGGATGGGCGGGCACTGAAGCTTTCTTT,CATSRGWAGTEAFF
TRBD2,TRBJ2-7,few,TRBV29-1,TGCAGCGTTGGCGGGCTAGCGGCCTACGAGCAGTACTTC,CSVGGLAAYEQYF
NA,TRBJ2-7,many,TRBV2,TGTGCCAGCCAGTTACGCGAGCAGTACTTC,CASQLREQYF
NA,TRBJ1-1,many,TRBV15,TGTGCCACCAGCAGAGCGGCAGGGATGAACACTGAAGCTTTCTTT,CATSRAAGMNTEAFF
NA,TRBJ2-1,many,TRBV5-5,TGTGCCAGCAGCCTCGGACTGAGCTACAATGAGCAGCTCTTC,CASSLGLSYNEQLF
TRBD1,TRBJ2-1,NA,TRBV12-3/TRBV12-4,TGTGCCAGCAGAGACTCCGGGACAGGGCTCTACAATGAGCAGTTCTTC,CASRDSGTGLYNEQFF
NA,TRBJ2-3,NA,TRBV11-2,TGTGCCAGCGGCTTAGACGGGGGTCCAGATACGCAGTATTTT,CASGLDGGPDTQYF
NA,TRBJ1-6,many,TRBV3-1,TGTGCCAGCAGCCAAGACCGGAATTCACCCCTCCACTTT,CASSQDRNSPLHF